Here is one TCR beta chain with its context. This sample is drawn from a study of graft-versus-host responses after intestinal transplantation. Study overall: Recipients got multivisceral, liver-intestinal, or isolated intestinal transplants.

Sequencing was performed with immunoSEQ multiplex PCR; in TCRdb, only in-frame clones are kept and a portion is missing. Among 90,000 to 100,000 clones listed, 86% were seen once. The V end was cut by 2 bases, the J end by 4 bases, with 8 bases between. The CDR3 length is 13 residues. Germline CDR1 and CDR2: MDHEN and SYDVKM. The sequence was obtained from a human patient who received an intestinal transplant, so some T cells may come from the graft donor. The chain links TRBV28 to TRBJ1-2; D is perhaps TRBD1 (6 bases). Sequenced here: PBMCs, sampled 255 days after intestinal transplant. As DNA, the CDR3 is TGTGCCAGCAGTTTAACGGACAGCTATGGCTACACCTTC. Residues: CASSLTDSYGYTF.